These 29 T cell receptor beta chains originate from one sample sequenced in a study of blood T cell repertoires in COVID-19. Clones were sequenced by immunoSEQ multiplex PCR, and TCRdb holds only the in-frame ones, with some missing. This table has approximately 92,000 clones, about 81% appearing once. The sample comprised peripheral blood. Receptor source: a man aged 80 or over with acute or convalescent COVID-19.

This chain uses TRBV9 with TRBJ1-4; weak D call: TRBD1 (6 bases). In germline, CDR1 is SGDLS, CDR2 YYNGEE. V lost 3 bases to trimming and J lost 5 bases, with 17 bases between them. CDR3 length: 16 residues. The CDR3 here is CASSASLRGGNEKLFF. The CDR3 DNA reads TGTGCCAGCAGCGCCTCTTTAAGGGGGGGGAATGAAAAACTGTTTTTT.

This sequence joins TRBV7-2 and TRBJ1-6; perhaps TRBD1 as D (6 bases). Trimming removed 5 bases from V and 8 bases from J, with 19 bases in between. This CDR3 has 16 residues. Germline V gene sequence: CDR1 SGHTA, CDR2 FQGNSA. The CDR3, as DNA: TGTGCCAGCAGCCGCCGACAGGCCCAAGGAGATTCACCCCTCCACTTT. Its protein product is CASSRRQAQGDSPLHF.

A few counts support this clone. The chain uses TRBV19 and TRBJ2-1; the match to TRBD2 covers 7 bases. The V segment lost 3 bases and the J segment 2 bases; nucleotides outside the gene matches: 7. Germline V gene data show CDR1 as LNHDA and CDR2 as SQIVND (reference sequence). This CDR3 comprises 16 residues. The CDR3: CASSINAGDPYNEQFF. DNA for the CDR3: TGTGCCAGTAGTATTAACGCGGGAGACCCCTACAATGAGCAGTTCTTC. Filled out from reference TRBV19 and TRBJ2-1, the complete variable domain reads DGGITQSPKYLFRKEGQNVTLSCEQNLNHDAMYWYRQDPGQGLRLIYYSQIVNDFQKGDIAEGYSVSREKKESFPLTVTSAQKNPTAFYLCASSINAGDPYNEQFFGPGTRLTVL.

This clone showed up just a few times. The rearrangement uses TRBV4-3 and TRBJ1-5; possible D gene TRBD1, 5 bases. The germline V gene encodes CDR1 LGHNA and CDR2 YSLEER. The CDR3 spans 13 residues. V was trimmed by 1 base and J by 7 bases, leaving 8 bases between them. CDR3 sequence (DNA): TGCGCCAGCAGCCAAGGACGGGGGCAGCCCCAGCATTTT. Translated: CASSQGRGQPQHF.

V and J are TRBV5-6 and TRBJ2-1; tentative D call: TRBD1 (5 bases). The CDR3 is 13 amino acids. Germline lookup yields CDR1 SGHDT and CDR2 YYEEEE. V lost 7 bases, J lost 1 base, and 9 bases lay in between. The CDR3 region has the DNA TGTGCCAGCTCTAGGGGATCCTACAATGAGCAGTTCTTC. Protein sequence: CASSRGSYNEQFF.

The chain carries TRBV6-2 or TRBV6-3 and TRBJ1-1; the match to TRBD1 covers 9 bases. This CDR3 has 13 amino acids. With V trimmed by 5 bases and J by 7 bases, 5 bases remained unmatched. Germline CDR1 and CDR2: MNHEY and SVGEGT. CDR3 coding DNA: TGTGCCAGCAGTCTCCGGACAGGGGTTGAAGCTTTCTTT. It specifies CASSLRTGVEAFF.

CDR3 sequence: CASSDLSGSTDTQYF. For the CDR3, the DNA is TGTGCCAGCAGCGACCTTAGCGGTAGCACAGATACGCAGTATTTT. The chain joins TRBV28 to TRBJ2-3, with D tentatively TRBD2 (6 bases). The V end lost 6 bases, the J end lost 0 bases, and 13 bases lay between the germline ends. CDR1 and CDR2 from the germline V gene are MDHEN and SYDVKM. This CDR3 region has 15 residues. The full variable domain, in which reference TRBV28 and TRBJ2-3 provide the parts outside the CDR3, is DVKVTQSSRYLVKRTGEKVFLECVQDMDHENMFWYRQDPGLGLRLIYFSYDVKMKEKGDIPEGYSVSREKKERFSLILESASTNQTSMYLCASSDLSGSTDTQYFGPGTRLTVL.

This clone was recorded at least ten times. The chain recombines TRBV5-6 with TRBJ1-2; tentatively, D is TRBD1 (5 bases). Trimming removed 4 bases at V and 4 bases at J, with 17 bases between. Germline CDR1 is SGHDT and CDR2 is YYEEEE. This CDR3 has 15 residues. The CDR3 loop reads CASSPYQGIGYGYTF. For the CDR3, the DNA is TGTGCCAGCAGCCCCTATCAGGGAATTGGCTATGGCTACACCTTC.

The chain employs TRBV30 and TRBJ1-2; D perhaps matches TRBD1 (5 bases). Germline CDR1 GTSNPN, CDR2 SVGIG (reference sequence). V was pared by 5 bases and J by 7 bases, with 20 bases between. This CDR3 spans 14 amino acids. Written as DNA, the CDR3 is TGTGCCTGGGGTCGGGACTCCGGAAGGGGTGGCTACACCTTC. Translating gives CAWGRDSGRGGYTF.

This chain joins TRBV7-9 and TRBJ2-3; no clear D gene. This CDR3 region has 13 residues. V lost 7 bases to trimming and J lost 6 bases, with 14 bases between them. In germline, CDR1 is SEHNR, CDR2 FQNEAQ (reference sequence). CDR3 nucleotides: TGTGCCAGCACCTCTAAGCCCCTGGATACGCAGTATTTT. Translated: CASTSKPLDTQYF.

The CDR3 reads CASSRTGSYGYTF. The CDR3 DNA follows: TGTGCCAGCTCCCGGACAGGCAGTTATGGCTACACCTTC. V is TRBV2 and J is TRBJ1-2, with 7 bases that match TRBD1. Germline V gene lookup returns CDR1 SNHLY and CDR2 FYNNEI. This CDR3 contains 13 residues. Trimming at V came to 8 bases and at J to 5 bases, leaving 8 bases not matched to a gene. Full variable domain (remainder filled in from reference TRBV2 and TRBJ1-2): EPEVTQTPSHQVTQMGQEVILRCVPISNHLYFYWYRQILGQKVEFLVSFYNNEISEKSEIFDDQFSVERPDGSNFTLKIRSTKLEDSAMYFCASSRTGSYGYTFGSGTRLTVV.

The chain is built from TRBV9 and TRBJ2-1, with TRBD2 identical over 12 bases. The V gene's germline CDR1 is SGDLS and CDR2 YYNGEE. Trimming removed 4 bases from V and 3 bases from J; junction bases left unmatched: 2. This CDR3 has 15 residues. The CDR3 DNA follows: TGTGCCAGCAGCTCGGGACTAGCGGGCTACAATGAGCAGTTCTTC. This gives the protein CASSSGLAGYNEQFF. Together with reference TRBV9 and TRBJ2-1, the CDR3 gives the full variable domain: DSGVTQTPKHLITATGQRVTLRCSPRSGDLSVYWYQQSLDQGLQFLIQYYNGEERAKGNILERFSAQQFPDLHSELNLSSLELGDSALYFCASSSGLAGYNEQFFGPGTRLTVL.

The chain couples TRBV30 to TRBJ1-2; 7 bases fit TRBD1. The CDR3 is 14 amino acids. Per germline, CDR1 GTSNPN and CDR2 SVGIG (reference sequence). The trim removed 3 bases at V and 1 base at J, leaving 5 bases unmatched. CDR3 nucleotides: TGTGCCTGGAGCCGGGACAGCAATAACTATGGCTACACCTTC. Amino acids: CAWSRDSNNYGYTF.

V usage is TRBV5-6 and J usage is TRBJ2-7; tentatively, D is TRBD1 (5 bases). The CDR3 spans 12 residues. Trimming cost V 4 bases and J 4 bases, with 9 bases left between them. CDR1 is SGHDT, CDR2 YYEEEE, per germline. The chain's CDR3 is CASSRQLYEQYF. Written as DNA, the CDR3 is TGTGCCAGCAGCCGACAGTTATACGAGCAGTACTTC.

This clone was observed once. The CDR3 nucleotides read TGCGCCAGCAGCCTTAGGGGGGGGTTGGGTGAGACCCAGTACTTC. As protein: CASSLRGGLGETQYF. V gene TRBV10-2 combines with J gene TRBJ2-5, with D perhaps TRBD2 (7 bases). Trimming stripped 6 bases from V and 5 bases from J, with 19 bases between. From germline, CDR1 is WSHSY and CDR2 SAAADI. The CDR3 runs to 15 residues.

The rearrangement joins TRBV6-6 to TRBJ1-6, with 7 bases fitting TRBD1. J gave up 7 bases and V 5 bases, and 5 bases lay outside the gene matches. CDR3 length: 14 amino acids. Germline V gives CDR1 MNHNY, CDR2 SVGAGI (reference sequence). CDR3 sequence (DNA): TGTGCCAGCAGTCTCGGGACAGCAAATTCACCCCTCCACTTT. Translation gives CASSLGTANSPLHF.

The rearrangement links TRBV6-2 or TRBV6-3 to TRBJ1-6; TRBD1 matches at 8 bases. The ends lost 2 bases at V and 7 bases at J; junction bases unmatched: 7. The germline V gene has CDR1 MNHEY and CDR2 SVGEGT. The CDR3 has 16 residues. DNA of the CDR3: TGTGCCAGCAGTTACCTCCCGGACAGGGCCAATTCACCCCTCCACTTT. It encodes CASSYLPDRANSPLHF.

This clone was picked up a small number of times. V gene TRBV2 combines with J gene TRBJ2-2, with TRBD1 matching 8 bases. V shed 6 bases and J 2 bases; nucleotides not matched to a gene: 5. Germline V gives CDR1 SNHLY, CDR2 FYNNEI. This CDR3 spans 15 amino acids. CDR3 loop: CASSGDRFNTGELFF. DNA of the CDR3: TGTGCCAGCAGCGGGGACAGGTTTAACACCGGGGAGCTGTTTTTT.

The gene calls are TRBV19 and TRBJ1-5; TRBD1 matches at 7 bases. CDR1 is LNHDA, CDR2 SQIVND, per germline (reference sequence). With 3 bases clipped from V and 0 bases from J, the junction kept 8 bases outside the gene matches. The CDR3 extends over 17 amino acids. Here the CDR3 DNA reads TGTGCCAGTAGTATTACGGGACAGAGATATAGCAATCAGCCCCAGCATTTT. This encodes CASSITGQRYSNQPQHF.

The J gene is TRBJ1-4, the V gene TRBV7-9, with 7 bases that match TRBD1. The V gene's germline CDR1 is SEHNR and CDR2 FQNEAQ (reference sequence). CDR3 length: 16 amino acids. V dropped 3 bases and J dropped 0; count of bases not matched to a gene: 4. In nucleotides, the CDR3 is TGTGCCAGCAGCTTTCCCCAGGGGGCAACTAATGAAAAACTGTTTTTT. The encoded protein is CASSFPQGATNEKLFF.

The rearrangement links TRBV29-1 to TRBJ1-2; D remains unclear. Germline CDR1 and CDR2: SQVTM and ANQGSEA. Trimming shortened V by 6 bases and J by 6 bases, and 17 bases separated the two germline ends. The CDR3 is 13 amino acids. The CDR3 DNA is TGCAGCGTCCCAACCCCTGCTGAGAATGGCTACACCTTC. Its protein is CSVPTPAENGYTF.

J is TRBJ2-7 and V is TRBV19, with a weak D call TRBD1 (6 bases). The CDR3 totals 12 residues. V lost 3 bases to trimming and J lost 7 bases, with 10 bases between them. Germline CDR1 LNHDA, CDR2 SQIVND (reference sequence). CDR3 nucleotides: TGTGCCAGTAGTATCGTGGGGGCAGAGCAGTACTTC. Its translation: CASSIVGAEQYF.

This clone was detected a few times. The chain employs TRBV9 and TRBJ1-1; no clear D. Per germline, CDR1 SGDLS and CDR2 YYNGEE. V lost 0 bases to trimming and J lost 4 bases, with 10 bases between them. The CDR3 contains 14 residues. CDR3: CASSVGEGRTEAFF. CDR3 coding DNA: TGTGCCAGCAGCGTAGGAGAGGGCCGCACTGAAGCTTTCTTT.

Written as DNA, the CDR3 is TGTGCCAGCAGCGCCAGACGGGGGGGAAACAATGAGCAGTTCTTC. It codes for CASSARRGGNNEQFF. V is TRBV7-2 and J is TRBJ2-1; 8 nucleotides agree with TRBD2. V trimming: 5 bases; J trimming: 5 bases; junction bases outside the gene matches: 8. The CDR3 totals 15 residues. Germline V gene data show CDR1 as SGHTA and CDR2 as FQGNSA.

This clone was observed a handful of times. The chain couples TRBV9 to TRBJ2-7; 9 nucleotides agree with TRBD1. This CDR3 has 14 amino acids. V shed 2 bases and J 7 bases; nucleotides not matched to a gene: 7. Germline CDR1 and CDR2: SGDLS and YYNGEE. CDR3 loop: CASSVTGQGPEQYF. CDR3 bases: TGTGCCAGCAGCGTCACTGGACAGGGGCCTGAGCAGTACTTC. Complete variable domain (other parts from reference TRBV9 and TRBJ2-7): DSGVTQTPKHLITATGQRVTLRCSPRSGDLSVYWYQQSLDQGLQFLIQYYNGEERAKGNILERFSAQQFPDLHSELNLSSLELGDSALYFCASSVTGQGPEQYFGPGTRLTVT.

The V and J genes are TRBV4-3 and TRBJ2-5; no reliable D call. The CDR3 is made up of 15 amino acids. Germline CDR1 reads LGHNA; CDR2 reads YSLEER. V lost 0 bases and J lost 2, with 10 bases in between. The chain's CDR3 is CASSQEMHSQETQYF. As DNA, the CDR3 is TGCGCCAGCAGCCAAGAAATGCACAGTCAAGAGACCCAGTACTTC.

The rearrangement links TRBV2 to TRBJ2-4; D might be TRBD2 (6 bases). The CDR3 runs to 13 residues. V lost 9 bases and J 8 bases, leaving 17 bases between the germline ends. CDR1 is SNHLY and CDR2 is FYNNEI in the germline V gene. This CDR3 reads CASAEEGYDIQYF. The DNA of the CDR3 is TGTGCCAGTGCCGAGGAGGGCTACGACATTCAGTACTTC.

The V and J genes are TRBV2 and TRBJ2-5, with TRBD1 matching 9 bases. CDR1 SNHLY and CDR2 FYNNEI come from the germline V gene. The CDR3 sequence is 16 residues long. The V and J ends lost 3 bases and 2 bases, in that order; junction bases with no gene match: 7. In nucleotides, the CDR3 is TGTGCCAGCAGTGAGGGGGGACAGGGCCAACAAGAGACCCAGTACTTC. Protein sequence: CASSEGGQGQQETQYF. The complete variable domain, with remaining parts taken from reference TRBV2 and TRBJ2-5, reads EPEVTQTPSHQVTQMGQEVILRCVPISNHLYFYWYRQILGQKVEFLVSFYNNEISEKSEIFDDQFSVERPDGSNFTLKIRSTKLEDSAMYFCASSEGGQGQQETQYFGPGTRLLVL.

J is TRBJ2-1 and V is TRBV14; 7 bases are shared with TRBD2. Germline CDR1 is SGHDN and CDR2 is FVKESK. The CDR3 has 17 amino acids. Trimming removed 0 bases from V and 6 bases from J; junction bases left unmatched: 11. The CDR3 here is CASSQDLRGGNGNEQFF. The CDR3 DNA is TGTGCCAGCAGCCAAGATCTTAGGGGAGGGAATGGCAATGAGCAGTTCTTC.